This T cell receptor beta chain was sequenced for a study of glioma-infiltrating T cells after dendritic cell vaccination. In its sample, this clone was seen a few times. Germline V gene sequence: CDR1 ENHRY, CDR2 SYGVKD. The CDR3 loop spans 12 amino acids. V was pared by 6 bases and J by 6 bases, with 8 bases between. Repertoires were generated with immunoSEQ multiplex PCR, while TCRdb's copy carries only in-frame clones and drops some. This sample has about 36,000 clones, with just under 85% found just once. This specimen was blood, taken before dendritic cell vaccination. The source of this sequence is a human donor with glioblastoma. The rearrangement joins TRBV10-3 to TRBJ2-2; D is unclear. The CDR3 nucleotides are TGTGCCATCAGACCCCCGGCCGGGGAGCTGTTTTTT. Residues: CAIRPPAGELFF.